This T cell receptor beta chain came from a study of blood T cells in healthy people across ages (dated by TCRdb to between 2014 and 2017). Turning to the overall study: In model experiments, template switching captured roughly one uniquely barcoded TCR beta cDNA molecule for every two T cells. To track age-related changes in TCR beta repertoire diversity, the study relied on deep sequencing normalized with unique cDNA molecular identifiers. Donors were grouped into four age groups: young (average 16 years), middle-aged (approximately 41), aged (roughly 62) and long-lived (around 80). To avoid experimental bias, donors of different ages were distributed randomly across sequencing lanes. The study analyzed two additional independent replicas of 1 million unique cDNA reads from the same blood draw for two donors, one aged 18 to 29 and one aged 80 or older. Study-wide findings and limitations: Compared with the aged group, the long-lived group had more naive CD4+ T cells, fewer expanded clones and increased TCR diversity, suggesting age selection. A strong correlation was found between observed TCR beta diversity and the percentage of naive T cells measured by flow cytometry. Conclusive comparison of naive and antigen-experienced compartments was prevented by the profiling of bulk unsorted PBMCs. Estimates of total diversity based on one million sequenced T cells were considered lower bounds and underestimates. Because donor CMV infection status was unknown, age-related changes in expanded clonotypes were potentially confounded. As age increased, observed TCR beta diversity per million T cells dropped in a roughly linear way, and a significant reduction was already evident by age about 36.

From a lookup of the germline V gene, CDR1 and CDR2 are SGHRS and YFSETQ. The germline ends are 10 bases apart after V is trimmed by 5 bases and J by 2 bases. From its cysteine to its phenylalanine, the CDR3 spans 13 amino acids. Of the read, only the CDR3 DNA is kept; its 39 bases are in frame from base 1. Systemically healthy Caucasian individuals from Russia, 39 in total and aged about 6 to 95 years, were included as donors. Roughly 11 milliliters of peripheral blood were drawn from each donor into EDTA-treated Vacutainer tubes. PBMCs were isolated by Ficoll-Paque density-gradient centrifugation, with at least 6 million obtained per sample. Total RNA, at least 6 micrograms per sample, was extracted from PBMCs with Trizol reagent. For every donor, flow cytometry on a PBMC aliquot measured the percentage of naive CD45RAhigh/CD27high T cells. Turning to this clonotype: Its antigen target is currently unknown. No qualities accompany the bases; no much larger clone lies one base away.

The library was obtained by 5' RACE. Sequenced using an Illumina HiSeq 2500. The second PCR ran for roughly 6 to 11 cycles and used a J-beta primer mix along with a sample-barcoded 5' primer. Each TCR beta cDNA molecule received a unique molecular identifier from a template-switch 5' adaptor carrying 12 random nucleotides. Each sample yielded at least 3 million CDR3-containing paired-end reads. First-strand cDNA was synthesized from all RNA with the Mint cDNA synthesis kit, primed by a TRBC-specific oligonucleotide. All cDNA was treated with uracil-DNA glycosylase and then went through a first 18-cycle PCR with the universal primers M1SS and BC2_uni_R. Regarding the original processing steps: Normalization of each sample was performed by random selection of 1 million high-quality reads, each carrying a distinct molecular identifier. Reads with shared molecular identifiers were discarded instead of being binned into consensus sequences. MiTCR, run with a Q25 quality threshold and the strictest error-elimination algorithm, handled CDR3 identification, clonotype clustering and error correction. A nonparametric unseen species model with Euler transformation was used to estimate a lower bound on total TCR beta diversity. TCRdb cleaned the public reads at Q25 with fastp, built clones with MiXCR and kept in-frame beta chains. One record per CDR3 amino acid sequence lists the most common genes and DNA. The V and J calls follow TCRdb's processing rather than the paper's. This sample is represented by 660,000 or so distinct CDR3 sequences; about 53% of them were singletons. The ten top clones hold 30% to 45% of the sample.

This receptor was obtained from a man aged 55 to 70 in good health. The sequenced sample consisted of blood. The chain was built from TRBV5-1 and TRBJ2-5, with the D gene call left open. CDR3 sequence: CASRFNLQETQYF. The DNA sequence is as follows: TGCGCCAGCAGATTCAATTTACAAGAGACCCAGTACTTC.